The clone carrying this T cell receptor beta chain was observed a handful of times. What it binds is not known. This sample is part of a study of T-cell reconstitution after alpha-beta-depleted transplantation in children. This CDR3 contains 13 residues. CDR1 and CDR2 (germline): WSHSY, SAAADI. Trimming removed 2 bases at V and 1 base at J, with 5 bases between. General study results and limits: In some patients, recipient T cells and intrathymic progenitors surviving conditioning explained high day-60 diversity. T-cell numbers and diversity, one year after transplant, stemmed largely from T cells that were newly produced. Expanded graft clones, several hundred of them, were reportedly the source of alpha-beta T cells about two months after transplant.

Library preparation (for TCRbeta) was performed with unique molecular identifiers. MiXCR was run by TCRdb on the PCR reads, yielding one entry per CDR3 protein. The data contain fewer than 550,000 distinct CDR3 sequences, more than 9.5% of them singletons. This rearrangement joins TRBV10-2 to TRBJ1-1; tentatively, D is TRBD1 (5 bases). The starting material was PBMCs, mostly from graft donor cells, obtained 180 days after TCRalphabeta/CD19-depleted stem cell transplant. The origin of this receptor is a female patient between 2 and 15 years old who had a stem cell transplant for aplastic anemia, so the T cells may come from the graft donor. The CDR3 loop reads CASSEGGNTEAFF. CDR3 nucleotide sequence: TGCGCCAGCAGTGAGGGGGGGAACACTGAAGCTTTCTTT.